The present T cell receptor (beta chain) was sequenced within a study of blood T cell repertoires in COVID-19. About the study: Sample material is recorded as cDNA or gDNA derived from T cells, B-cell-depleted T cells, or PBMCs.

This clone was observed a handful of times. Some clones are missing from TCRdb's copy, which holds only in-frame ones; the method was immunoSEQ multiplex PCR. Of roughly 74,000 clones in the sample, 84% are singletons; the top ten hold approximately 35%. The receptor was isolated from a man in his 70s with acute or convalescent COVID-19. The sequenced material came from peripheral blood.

The CDR3 DNA reads TGTGCCAGTAGTATCGCGGGTGGGACAGCGAGGAATCAGCCCCAGCATTTT. It translates to CASSIAGGTARNQPQHF. The chain carries TRBV19 and TRBJ1-5; 7 bases align to TRBD1. Trimming removed 3 bases from V and 4 bases from J; junction bases left unmatched: 12. The CDR3 consists of 17 residues. CDR1 and CDR2 from the germline V gene are LNHDA and SQIVND (reference sequence).